This TCR beta chain was captured in a study of Graves' ophthalmopathy and Graves' hyperthyroidism. Study results and limitations: Classification of ophthalmopathy versus stable hyperthyroidism by a 13-signature model yielded about 88% sensitivity and roughly 80% specificity.

Germline V gives CDR1 MNHEY, CDR2 SVGEGT. With 6 bases removed from V and 6 bases from J, the gap between germline ends came to 15 bases. The CDR3 totals 15 residues. This clonotype has at least ten counts. Its antigen is unknown. The study excluded patients with other autoimmune diseases, uncontrolled infections, pregnancy or lactation. RNA transcripts were the source from which TCR beta CDR3 regions were amplified. The authors performed first-round RT-PCR with HTBI primers and then a second-round multiplex PCR. TCRdb redid the calling of the multiplex PCR reads with MiXCR, one entry per CDR3 protein. In the table there are about 370,000 distinct CDR3 sequences, 15% to 20% of which are singletons.

Sequences were obtained from peripheral blood. The chain links TRBV6-2 or TRBV6-3 to TRBJ1-6, with TRBD1 as a possible D gene (6 bases). The source of this sequence is a woman between 18 and 29 years old with Graves' ophthalmopathy. The CDR3 DNA follows: TGTGCCAGCAGATCACAGGGAACCGGTAATTCACCCCTCCACTTT. It translates to CASRSQGTGNSPLHF.